This TCR beta chain stems from a study of tumor T cells in aggressive B-cell lymphoma. The assay was immunoSEQ multiplex PCR, and TCRdb's table has in-frame clones only and misses some. The sample records around 1,200 clones, roughly 87% being singletons. This CDR3 has 15 amino acids. The sample was tumor tissue. This chain uses TRBV21-1 with TRBJ1-1. TRBV21-1 corresponds to a pseudogene. The clonotype was recovered from an adult with diffuse large B cell lymphoma. CDR3 nucleotide sequence: TGTGCCAGCAGCAAAGGCGGGGAAATGAACACTGAAGCTTTCTTT. The encoded protein is CASSKGGEMNTEAFF.